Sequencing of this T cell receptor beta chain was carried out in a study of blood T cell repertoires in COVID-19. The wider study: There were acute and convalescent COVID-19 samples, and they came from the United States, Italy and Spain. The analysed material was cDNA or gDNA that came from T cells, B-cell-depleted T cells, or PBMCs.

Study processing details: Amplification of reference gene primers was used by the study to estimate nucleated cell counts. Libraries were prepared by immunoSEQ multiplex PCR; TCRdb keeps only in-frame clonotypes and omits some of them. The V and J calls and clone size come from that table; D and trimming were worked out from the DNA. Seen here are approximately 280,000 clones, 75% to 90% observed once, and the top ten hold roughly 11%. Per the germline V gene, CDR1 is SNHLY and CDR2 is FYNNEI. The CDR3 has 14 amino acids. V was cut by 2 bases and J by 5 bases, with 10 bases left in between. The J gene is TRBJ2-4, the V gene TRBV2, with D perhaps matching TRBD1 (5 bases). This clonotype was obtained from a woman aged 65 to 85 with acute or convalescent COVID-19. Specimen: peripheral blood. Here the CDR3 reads CASSEQGLQNIQYF. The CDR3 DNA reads TGTGCCAGCAGTGAACAGGGTCTCCAAAACATTCAGTACTTC.